The source of this T cell receptor (beta chain) is a study of T cells after yellow fever vaccination. Study observations and caveats: A small proportion of clonotypes was detected in both the CD4 and CD8 compartments.

UMIs were added to TCR cDNA along with a universal primer site when it was made by 5'RACE template switching. A single record per CDR3 protein comes from TCRdb applying MiXCR to the 5' RACE reads. The sample gives 240,000 or so distinct CDR3 sequences, 6.9% of which show up once; more than 0.8% is in the top ten. The CDR3 spans 15 residues. The junction had 12 bases not matched to a gene; V was cut back by 6 bases and J by 4 bases. Germline V gene data show CDR1 as ENHRY and CDR2 as SYGVKD. This clonotype was observed many times. Its antigen is as yet unknown. The source was CD4+ T cells sorted from PBMCs, collected 15 days after the yellow fever booster vaccination. The sequence was obtained from a man under 40 who received the YFV17D yellow fever vaccine. V is TRBV10-3 and J is TRBJ2-7; 7 nucleotides match TRBD2. The CDR3 DNA follows: TGTGCCATCAGGGGGGAAGCGGGATCCAGATACGAGCAGTACTTC. This translates into CAIRGEAGSRYEQYF.